The rows below give T cell receptor beta chains drawn from one sample of a study of human T cells and chemical hapten exposure. Using its own MiXCR run on the RACE reads, TCRdb lists one record per CDR3 protein. This sample has approximately 400,000 distinct CDR3 sequences, with approximately 5% found just once. Sequencing was performed on whole blood, taken in connection with sensitization to the hapten diphenylcyclopropenone (DPC). These receptors were collected from a woman in her fifties or sixties with alopecia areata. Some clones in this sample may be carry-over from other donors' samples. Both conserved end residues are part of each CDR3. D genes are given only for firm matches. The size of a clone is reported for some rows only, either as once, few or many, or as a class for expanded clones.

d_call j_call cdr3_length v_call clone_size cdr3_aa cdr3_nt
NA TRBJ2-7 14 TRBV6-2/TRBV6-3 many CASSSSGGTYEQYF TGTGCCAGCAGTTCATCAGGGGGGACCTACGAGCAGTACTTC
NA TRBJ2-1 14 TRBV20-1 few CSARRGAVNNEQFF TGCAGTGCTCGAAGGGGGGCAGTAAACAATGAGCAGTTCTTC
NA TRBJ1-5 11 TRBV20-1 few CSARTGQPQHF TGCAGTGCTAGGACAGGCCAGCCCCAGCATTTT
TRBD2 TRBJ2-5 16 TRBV20-1 NA CSARGGGGGASETQYF TGCAGTGCTAGAGGAGGCGGCGGGGGGGCGTCAGAGACCCAGTACTTC
NA TRBJ2-3 14 TRBV10-3 few CAISDAGTTDTQYF TGTGCCATCAGTGACGCAGGTACCACAGATACGCAGTATTTT
NA TRBJ1-1 15 TRBV20-1 NA CSARDMSPEDTEAFF TGCAGTGCTAGAGATATGAGCCCCGAGGACACTGAAGCTTTCTTT
TRBD1 TRBJ1-6 16 TRBV11-1 many CASSLPGSGGNSPLHF TGTGCCAGCAGCCTACCCGGCTCAGGGGGTAACTCACCCCTCCACTTT
NA TRBJ1-1 13 TRBV20-1 few CSALDNMNTEAFF TGCAGTGCTCTCGACAACATGAACACTGAAGCTTTCTTT
NA TRBJ2-7 15 TRBV4-1 many CASSQDQGLLNEQYF TGCGCCAGCAGCCAAGATCAGGGGCTGCTCAACGAGCAGTACTTC
NA TRBJ1-5 15 TRBV9 many CASSVEGNSNQPQHF TGTGCCAGCAGCGTAGAGGGGAACAGCAATCAGCCCCAGCATTTT
TRBD1 TRBJ2-3 13 TRBV29-1 many CSVDWTGTDTQYF TGCAGCGTTGATTGGACAGGGACAGATACGCAGTATTTT
NA TRBJ2-1 15 TRBV9 few CASSVRQGDVGEQFF TGTGCCAGCAGCGTAAGGCAGGGAGATGTGGGTGAGCAGTTCTTC
NA TRBJ1-4 16 TRBV5-1 NA CASSLAGSATNEKLFF TGCGCCAGCAGCTTGGCAGGGAGTGCAACTAATGAAAAACTGTTTTTT
NA TRBJ2-1 15 TRBV12-3/TRBV12-4 many CASSLGWESGNEQFF TGTGCCAGCAGTTTAGGGTGGGAAAGCGGGAATGAGCAGTTCTTC
NA TRBJ1-2 14 TRBV20-1 many CSAALAVAGSGYTF TGCAGTGCAGCCCTCGCTGTGGCCGGGAGTGGCTACACCTTC
NA TRBJ1-3 14 TRBV3-1 few CASSQVRGGNTIYF TGTGCCAGCAGCCAAGTTCGGGGTGGAAACACCATATATTTT
NA TRBJ2-5 15 TRBV28 many CASSSLRDSQETQYF TGTGCCAGCAGTTCCCTCAGGGATAGCCAAGAGACCCAGTACTTC
NA TRBJ2-1 16 TRBV4-1 many CASSQDDTGPYNEQFF TGCGCCAGCAGCCAAGATGACACGGGACCCTACAATGAGCAGTTCTTC
NA TRBJ1-1 12 TRBV2 NA CAAGGGRAEAFF TGTGCCGCGGGAGGGGGAAGGGCTGAAGCTTTCTTT
NA TRBJ2-7 14 TRBV5-5 few CASTPRGSTYEQYF TGTGCCAGCACCCCGAGAGGCAGCACCTACGAGCAGTACTTC
NA TRBJ2-7 14 TRBV6-1 few CASSETGSPYEQYF TGTGCCAGCAGTGAGACGGGGAGCCCCTACGAGCAGTACTTC
NA TRBJ2-1 12 TRBV7-8 NA CASSHGTEEQFF TGTGCCAGCAGCCATGGCACGGAAGAGCAGTTCTTC
NA TRBJ2-1 12 TRBV5-6 NA CASSSSGREQFF TGTGCCAGCAGCTCGTCTGGGAGGGAGCAGTTCTTC
TRBD2 TRBJ2-2 15 TRBV7-2 NA CASRAGTTNTGELFF TGTGCCAGCAGAGCCGGGACTACGAACACCGGGGAGCTGTTTTTT
NA TRBJ2-7 11 TRBV25-1 many CASSEFLEQYF TGTGCCAGCAGTGAATTTTTGGAGCAGTACTTC
TRBD1 TRBJ1-1 14 TRBV7-9 few CASSLGQINTEAFF TGTGCCAGCAGCTTGGGACAGATAAACACTGAAGCTTTCTTT
NA TRBJ2-2 12 TRBV5-1 many CASSPFTGELFF TGCGCCAGCAGCCCTTTCACCGGGGAGCTGTTTTTT
NA TRBJ2-7 14 TRBV20-1 NA CSAPDSSMRYEQYF TGCAGTGCTCCAGACTCCTCAATGCGGTACGAGCAGTACTTC
NA TRBJ1-1 13 TRBV6-1 NA CASSEAWNTEAFF TGTGCCAGCAGTGAAGCGTGGAACACTGAAGCTTTCTTT
NA TRBJ1-6 12 TRBV28 NA CASRDNNSPLHF TGTGCCAGCAGGGACAATAATTCACCCCTCCACTTT
NA TRBJ1-6 11 TRBV29-1 few CRDNNSGPLHF TGCAGAGACAATAATTCAGGACCCCTCCACTTT
TRBD2 TRBJ2-1 18 TRBV20-1 NA CSARSLAGGPKGNNEQFF TGCAGTGCTAGGTCCTTAGCGGGAGGGCCGAAAGGGAACAATGAGCAGTTCTTC
NA TRBJ1-5 15 TRBV6-6 many CASSYAAGLNQPQHF TGTGCCAGCAGTTACGCGGCAGGCCTTAATCAGCCCCAGCATTTT
NA TRBJ2-4 12 TRBV28 many CASSWQGGIQYF TGTGCCAGCAGTTGGCAGGGGGGCATTCAGTACTTC
NA TRBJ2-2 14 TRBV12-3/TRBV12-4 NA CASRLGQNTGELFF TGTGCCAGCAGGTTGGGACAGAACACCGGGGAGCTGTTTTTT
NA TRBJ2-5 14 TRBV9 few CASSAPGRQETQYF TGTGCCAGCAGCGCGCCGGGCCGTCAAGAGACCCAGTACTTC
NA TRBJ1-2 15 TRBV6-5 many CASSYPGRGYYGYTF TGTGCCAGCAGTTACCCGGGAAGGGGTTACTATGGCTACACCTTC
NA TRBJ2-7 15 TRBV28 many CASSPWGDSSYEQYF TGTGCCAGCAGCCCCTGGGGGGACAGCTCCTACGAGCAGTACTTC
NA TRBJ1-3 14 TRBV5-5 NA CASSPDTGWNTIYF TGTGCCAGCAGCCCCGACACGGGGTGGAACACCATATATTTT
NA TRBJ2-1 16 TRBV28 NA CASSFFSTSETNEQFF TGTGCCAGCAGTTTCTTTTCGACGTCGGAGACCAATGAGCAGTTCTTC
NA TRBJ2-3 18 TRBV6-5 many CASSYNPPGGLSTDTQYF TGTGCCAGCAGTTACAACCCCCCCGGGGGACTGAGCACAGATACGCAGTATTTT
NA TRBJ2-3 17 TRBV7-8 NA CASPTRFDGSSTDTQYF TGTGCCAGCCCCACCAGATTTGACGGCTCTAGCACAGATACGCAGTATTTT
NA TRBJ1-5 14 TRBV5-5 many CASSSGTRDQPQHF TGTGCCAGCAGCTCCGGGACACGGGATCAGCCCCAGCATTTT
NA TRBJ2-1 14 TRBV20-1 few CSARKGPSYNEQFF TGCAGTGCTAGAAAAGGGCCCTCCTACAATGAGCAGTTCTTC
NA TRBJ2-2 12 TRBV28 many CASSRSPGELFF TGTGCCAGCAGTCGTTCCCCCGGGGAGCTGTTTTTT
NA TRBJ2-2 11 TRBV29-1 few CSVIVAGELFF TGCAGCGTTATAGTGGCCGGGGAGCTGTTTTTT
TRBD1 TRBJ1-4 16 TRBV5-1 NA CASSPTTGTGNEKLFF TGCGCCAGCAGCCCCACTACCGGGACAGGGAATGAAAAACTGTTTTTT
NA TRBJ1-6 13 TRBV7-6 NA CASSLEGGSPLHF TGTGCCAGCAGCTTAGAGGGGGGATCACCCCTCCACTTT
NA TRBJ2-1 14 TRBV15 many CATSEGVTYNEQFF TGTGCCACCAGTGAGGGCGTGACTTACAATGAGCAGTTCTTC
NA TRBJ1-6 12 TRBV28 many CASSSEGWPLHF TGTGCCAGCAGTTCGGAGGGTTGGCCCCTCCACTTT
NA TRBJ2-2 15 TRBV18 few CASSPDRLNTGELFF TGTGCCAGCTCACCAGACAGATTGAACACCGGGGAGCTGTTTTTT